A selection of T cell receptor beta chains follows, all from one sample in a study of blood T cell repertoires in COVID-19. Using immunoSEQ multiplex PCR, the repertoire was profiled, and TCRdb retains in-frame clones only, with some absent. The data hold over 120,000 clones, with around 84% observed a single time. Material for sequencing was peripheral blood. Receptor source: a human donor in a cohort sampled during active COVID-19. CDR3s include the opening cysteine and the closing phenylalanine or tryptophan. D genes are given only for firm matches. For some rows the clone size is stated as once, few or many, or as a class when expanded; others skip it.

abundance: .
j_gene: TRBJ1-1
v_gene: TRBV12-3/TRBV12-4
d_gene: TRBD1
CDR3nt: TGTGCCAGCAGTCTAGACAGGGGGGGTGAAGCTTTCTTT
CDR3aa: CASSLDRGGEAFF

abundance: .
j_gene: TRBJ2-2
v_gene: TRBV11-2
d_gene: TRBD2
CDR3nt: TGTGCCAGCAGGCTCGGGACTAGCAAAGGGGAGCTGTTTTTT
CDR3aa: CASRLGTSKGELFF

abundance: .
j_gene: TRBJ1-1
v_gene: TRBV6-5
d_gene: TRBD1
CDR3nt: TGTGCCAGCAGCTTGACAGGGATGAACACTGAAGCTTTCTTT
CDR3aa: CASSLTGMNTEAFF

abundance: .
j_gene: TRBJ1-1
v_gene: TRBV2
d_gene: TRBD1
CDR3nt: TGTGCCAGCAGACCCCAGGGGGGTATCACTGAAGCTTTCTTT
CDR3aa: CASRPQGGITEAFF

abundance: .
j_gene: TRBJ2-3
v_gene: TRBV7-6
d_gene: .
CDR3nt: TGTGCCAGCAGCTTAGTCCCGACAGGGGAGGGAGATACGCAGTATTTT
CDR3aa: CASSLVPTGEGDTQYF

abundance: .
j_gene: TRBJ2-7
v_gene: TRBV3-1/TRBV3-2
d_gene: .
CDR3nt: TGTGCCAGCACCCAAGGTGGAGGCCCCGCGATGAGAGAGCAGTACTTC
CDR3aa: CASTQGGGPAMREQYF

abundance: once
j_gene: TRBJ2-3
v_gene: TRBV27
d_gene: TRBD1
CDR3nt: TGTGCCACACGACAGGGGTCCCTTACAGATACGCAGTATTTT
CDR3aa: CATRQGSLTDTQYF

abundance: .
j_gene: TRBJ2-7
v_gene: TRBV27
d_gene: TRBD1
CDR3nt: TGTGCCAGCAGTTGGAGACAGGGCGACGAGCAGTACTTC
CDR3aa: CASSWRQGDEQYF

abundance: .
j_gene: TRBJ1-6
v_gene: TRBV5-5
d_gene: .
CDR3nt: TGTGCCAGCAGCTTCAGGCAGGGGTATTCACCCCTCCACTTT
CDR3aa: CASSFRQGYSPLHF

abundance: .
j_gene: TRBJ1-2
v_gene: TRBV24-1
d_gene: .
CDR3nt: TGTGCCACCAGTGATTCTGAGGGCTACACCTTC
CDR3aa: CATSDSEGYTF

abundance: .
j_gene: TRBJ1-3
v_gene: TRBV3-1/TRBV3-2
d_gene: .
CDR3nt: TGTGCCAGCAGCCCGTGGAGTTTCTCTGGAAACACCATATATTTT
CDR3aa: CASSPWSFSGNTIYF

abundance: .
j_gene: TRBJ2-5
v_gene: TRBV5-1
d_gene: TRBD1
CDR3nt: TGCGCCAGCAGCGGAGGTGGACAGGGGGCGCCGGAGACCCAGTACTTC
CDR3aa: CASSGGGQGAPETQYF

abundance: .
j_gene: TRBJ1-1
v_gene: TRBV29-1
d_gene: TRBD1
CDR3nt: TGCAGCGCCCCCCGCGACAGGGACAGCACTGAAGCTTTCTTT
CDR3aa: CSAPRDRDSTEAFF

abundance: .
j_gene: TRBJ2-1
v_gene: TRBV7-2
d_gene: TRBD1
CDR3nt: TGTGCCAGCAGCTTCCCAAGCTCAGGGGGTTCTGAGCAGTTCTTC
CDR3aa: CASSFPSSGGSEQFF

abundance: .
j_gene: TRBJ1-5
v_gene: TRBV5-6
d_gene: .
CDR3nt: TGTGCCAGCAGCTTGGGGTCAGGAAATCAGCCCCAGCATTTT
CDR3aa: CASSLGSGNQPQHF

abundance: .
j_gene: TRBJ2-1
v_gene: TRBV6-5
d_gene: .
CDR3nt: TGTGCCAGCAGTTACTCGCCCGGCAATGAGCAGTTCTTC
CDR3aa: CASSYSPGNEQFF

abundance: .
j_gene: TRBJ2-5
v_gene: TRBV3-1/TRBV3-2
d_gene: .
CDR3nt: TGTGCCAGCAGCCGCGGGACAGCAGGGGAGACCCAGTACTTC
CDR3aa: CASSRGTAGETQYF

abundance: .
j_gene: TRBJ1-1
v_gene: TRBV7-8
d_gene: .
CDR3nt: TGTGCCAGCAGCTTAGTCTGGGGGGGTGGCACTGAAGCTTTCTTT
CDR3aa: CASSLVWGGGTEAFF

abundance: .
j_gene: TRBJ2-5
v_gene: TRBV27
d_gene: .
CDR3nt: TGTGCCAGCAGCTCTGGGCCCAGGGCCCAGTACTTC
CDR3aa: CASSSGPRAQYF

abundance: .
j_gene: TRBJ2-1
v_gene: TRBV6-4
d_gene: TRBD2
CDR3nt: TGTGCCAGCAGCACCGGGACTAGCGGGAGCGATGAGCAGTTCTTC
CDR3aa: CASSTGTSGSDEQFF

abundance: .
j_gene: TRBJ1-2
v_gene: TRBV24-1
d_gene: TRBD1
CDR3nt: TGTGCCACCAGTGCCGAACCGGGGACAGGGGAATTTGGCTACACCTTC
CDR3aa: CATSAEPGTGEFGYTF

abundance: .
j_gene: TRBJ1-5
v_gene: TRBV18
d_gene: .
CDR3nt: TGTGCCAGCTCACCTACAAGAAATAGCAATCAGCCCCAGCATTTT
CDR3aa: CASSPTRNSNQPQHF

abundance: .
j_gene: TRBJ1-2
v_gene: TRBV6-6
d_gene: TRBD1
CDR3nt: TGTGCCAGCAGTTCTGGACAGGGCAACTATGGCTACACCTTC
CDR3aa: CASSSGQGNYGYTF

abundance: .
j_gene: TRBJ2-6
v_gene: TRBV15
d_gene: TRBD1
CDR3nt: TGTGCCACGGGACAGGGGCCCCACCCTGGGGCCAACGTCCTGACTTTC
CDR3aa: CATGQGPHPGANVLTF

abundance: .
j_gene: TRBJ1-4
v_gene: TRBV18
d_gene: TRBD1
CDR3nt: TGTGCCAGCTCTCTCCGGGACAGGAATGAAAAACTGTTTTTT
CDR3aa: CASSLRDRNEKLFF

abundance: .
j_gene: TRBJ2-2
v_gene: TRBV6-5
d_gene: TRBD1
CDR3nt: TGTGCCAGCAGACTCCGACAGGGGGAATACGGGGAGCTGTTTTTT
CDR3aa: CASRLRQGEYGELFF

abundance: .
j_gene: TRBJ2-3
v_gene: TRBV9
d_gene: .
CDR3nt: TGTGCCAGCAGCGTAGACGGGAGCCTCACAGATACGCAGTATTTT
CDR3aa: CASSVDGSLTDTQYF

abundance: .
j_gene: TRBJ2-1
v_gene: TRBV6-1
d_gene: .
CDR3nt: TGTGCCAGCAGTGAAAACCCGAGTTTTCCCAATGAGCAGTTCTTC
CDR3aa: CASSENPSFPNEQFF

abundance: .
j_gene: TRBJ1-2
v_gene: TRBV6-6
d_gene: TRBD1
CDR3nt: TGTGCCAGCAGCTACGGGACAGATAACTATGGCTACACCTTC
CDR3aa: CASSYGTDNYGYTF

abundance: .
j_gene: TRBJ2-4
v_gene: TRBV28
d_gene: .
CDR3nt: TGTGCCAGCAGCCGGTTTACCAAAAACATTCAGTACTTC
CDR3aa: CASSRFTKNIQYF

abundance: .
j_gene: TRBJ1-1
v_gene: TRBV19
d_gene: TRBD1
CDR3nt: TGTGCCAGCCAACCGGGGACAGGGGCTTTCGCTGAAGCTTTCTTT
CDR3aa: CASQPGTGAFAEAFF

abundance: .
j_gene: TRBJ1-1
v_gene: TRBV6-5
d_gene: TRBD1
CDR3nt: TGTGCCAGCAGTTACTCGAGGGGACAGGGCACCGAAGCTTTCTTT
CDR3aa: CASSYSRGQGTEAFF

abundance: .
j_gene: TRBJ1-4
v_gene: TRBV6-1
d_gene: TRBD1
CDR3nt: TGTGCCAGCAGTGAAGCAGGGACAGTCCGTGAAAAACTGTTTTTT
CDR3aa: CASSEAGTVREKLFF

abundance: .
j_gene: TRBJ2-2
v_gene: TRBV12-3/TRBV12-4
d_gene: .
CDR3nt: TGTGCCAGCAGTTTCTATACCGGGGAGCTGTTTTTT
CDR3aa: CASSFYTGELFF

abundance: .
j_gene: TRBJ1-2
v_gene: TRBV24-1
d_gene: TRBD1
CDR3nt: TGTGCCACCAGTGATTTAGACAGGGGGCAAGGCTACACCTTC
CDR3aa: CATSDLDRGQGYTF

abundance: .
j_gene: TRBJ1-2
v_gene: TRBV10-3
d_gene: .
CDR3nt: TGTGCCATCAGTGAATCGGGGGGCTCGACTTACTATGGCTACACCTTC
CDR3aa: CAISESGGSTYYGYTF

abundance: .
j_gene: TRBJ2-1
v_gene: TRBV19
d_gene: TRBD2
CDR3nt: TGTGCCAGTAGACGAACCCTTCCCCCCCGGCGGGAGCGTGGCAATGAGCAGTTCTTC
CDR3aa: CASRRTLPPRRERGNEQFF

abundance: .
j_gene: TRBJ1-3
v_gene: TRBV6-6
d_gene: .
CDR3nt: TGTGCCAGCAGCCAGGGGTTCTCTGGAAACACCATATATTTT
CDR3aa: CASSQGFSGNTIYF

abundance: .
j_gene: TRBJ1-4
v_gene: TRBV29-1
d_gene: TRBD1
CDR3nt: TGCAGCGCCACGGGACAGCCTAATGAAAAACTGTTTTTT
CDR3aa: CSATGQPNEKLFF

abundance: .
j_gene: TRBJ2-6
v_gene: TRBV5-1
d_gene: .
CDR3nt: TGCGCCAGCAGCTTGTCGCGAATAGGACAGCGCTCTGGGGCCAACGTCCTGACTTTC
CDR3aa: CASSLSRIGQRSGANVLTF

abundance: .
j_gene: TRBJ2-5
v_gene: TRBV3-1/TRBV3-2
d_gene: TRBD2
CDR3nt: TGTGCCAGCAGCCAAGGGGGGGGAGGGGAGACCCAGTACTTC
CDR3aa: CASSQGGGGETQYF

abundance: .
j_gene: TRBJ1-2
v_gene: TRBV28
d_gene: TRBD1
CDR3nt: TGTGCCAGCAGTTCCGTCCGACAGGGCGGAGGCTACACCTTC
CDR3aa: CASSSVRQGGGYTF

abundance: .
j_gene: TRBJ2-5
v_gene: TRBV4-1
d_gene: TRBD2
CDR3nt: TGCGCCAGCAGCCCTCCCTCTAGCGGGGGGAGCAAGACCCAGTACTTC
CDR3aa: CASSPPSSGGSKTQYF

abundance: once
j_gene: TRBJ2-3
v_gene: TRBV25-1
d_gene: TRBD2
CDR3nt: TGTGCCAGCAGTGAATCGGGGGGTCCCTCCGTCAATACGCAGTATTTT
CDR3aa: CASSESGGPSVNTQYF

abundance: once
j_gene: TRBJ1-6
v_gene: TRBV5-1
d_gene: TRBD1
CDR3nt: TGCGCCAGCAGCTTGGGGGACAGGCCCCCTAATTCACCCCTCCACTTT
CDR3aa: CASSLGDRPPNSPLHF

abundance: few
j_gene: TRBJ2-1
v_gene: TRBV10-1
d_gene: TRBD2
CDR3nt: TGCGCCAGCAGTGACGAGACTAGCGGGAGTCTCCGGCAGTTCTTC
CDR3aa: CASSDETSGSLRQFF

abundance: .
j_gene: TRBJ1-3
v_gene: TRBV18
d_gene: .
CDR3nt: TGTGCCAGCTCCCCCTGGGGAGGGAGCCTCTCTGGAAACACCATATATTTT
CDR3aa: CASSPWGGSLSGNTIYF